This T cell receptor beta chain was profiled in a study of CXCR3-negative and CXCR3-positive naive CD8 T cells. Across the whole study: The libraries yielded 130 million or so TRB reads, about 1.5 +/- 0.3 million each. The study's findings and limits: TRBV-TRBJ usage was alike in naive CXCR3-negative and CXCR3-positive cells but differed in memory cells. Across naive subsets, surface CD5 expression was comparable, and TCR strength was inferred from properties of the TRB CDR3.

Researchers prepared the TRB cDNA libraries using 5' RACE with UMI labels. TCRdb reprocessed the 5' RACE reads, keeping one entry per CDR3 protein, no DNA. This sample's table reports 45,000 to 55,000 distinct CDR3 sequences. The CDR3 is 11 residues long. Germline loops: CDR1 MNHEY, CDR2 SVGAGI. Remarks on this clonotype: Its cognate antigen is unknown.

Subsets of CD8+ T cells were each sorted in triplicate at approximately 270,000 cells apiece. This TCR derives from a human donor in good health. Some clones in this sample may be carry-over from other donors' samples. The V and J genes are TRBV6-5 and TRBJ2-1; TCRdb indicates TRBD2, and absent DNA this call remains unverified. The specimen was memory CD8+ T cells from blood. The CDR3 reads CASQRGAGEFF.